This T cell receptor beta chain was retrieved from a study of T cell responses to AZD1222 COVID-19 vaccine. On this clone itself: Its antigen remains unknown.

This CDR3 spans 14 amino acids. Germline-derived CDR1 and CDR2 are MNHEY and SVGEGT. Unmatched junction bases numbered 10, after V lost 6 bases and J lost 6 bases. The data were produced by immunoSEQ multiplex PCR, yet TCRdb's version contains in-frame clones alone and is incomplete. Here the sample spans roughly 100,000 clones, 88% being singletons. Study results and caveats: The reported proportion of spike-specific TCRs targeting unmutated variant regions was nearly half.

V usage is TRBV6-2 or TRBV6-3 and J usage is TRBJ1-1; 7 bases are shared with TRBD1. This TCR derives from an adult in good health. The sample was peripheral blood, taken on day 0 of AZD1222 vaccination. CDR3 protein: CASSPTGRMAEAFF. The CDR3 region has the DNA TGTGCCAGCAGCCCGACAGGGCGGATGGCTGAAGCTTTCTTT.